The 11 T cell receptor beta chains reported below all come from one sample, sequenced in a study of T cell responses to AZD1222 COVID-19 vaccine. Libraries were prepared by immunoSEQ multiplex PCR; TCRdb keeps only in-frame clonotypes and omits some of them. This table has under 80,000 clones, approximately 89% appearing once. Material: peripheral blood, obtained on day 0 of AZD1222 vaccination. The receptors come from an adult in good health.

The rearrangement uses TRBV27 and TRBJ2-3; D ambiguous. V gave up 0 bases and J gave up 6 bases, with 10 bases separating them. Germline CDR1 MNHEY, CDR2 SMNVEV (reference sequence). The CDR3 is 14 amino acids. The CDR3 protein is CASSLSIMLDTQYF. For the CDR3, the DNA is TGTGCCAGCAGTTTATCGATAATGTTGGATACGCAGTATTTT.

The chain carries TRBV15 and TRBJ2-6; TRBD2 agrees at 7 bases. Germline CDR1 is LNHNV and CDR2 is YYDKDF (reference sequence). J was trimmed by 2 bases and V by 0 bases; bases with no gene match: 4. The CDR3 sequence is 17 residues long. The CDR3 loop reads CATSRDGEGTGANVLTF. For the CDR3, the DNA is TGTGCCACCAGCAGAGATGGGGAGGGTACTGGGGCCAACGTCCTGACTTTC. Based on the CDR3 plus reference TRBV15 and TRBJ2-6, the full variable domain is DAMVIQNPRYQVTQFGKPVTLSCSQTLNHNVMYWYQQKSSQAPKLLFHYYDKDFNNEADTPDNFQSRRPNTSFCFLDIRSPGLGDTAMYLCATSRDGEGTGANVLTFGAGSRLTVL.

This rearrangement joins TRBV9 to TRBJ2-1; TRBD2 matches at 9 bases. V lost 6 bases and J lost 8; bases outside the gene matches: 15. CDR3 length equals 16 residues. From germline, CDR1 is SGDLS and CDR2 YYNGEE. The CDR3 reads CASTLPPSGDRYEQFF. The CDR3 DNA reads TGTGCCAGCACCCTCCCCCCTAGCGGGGATCGGTATGAGCAGTTCTTC.

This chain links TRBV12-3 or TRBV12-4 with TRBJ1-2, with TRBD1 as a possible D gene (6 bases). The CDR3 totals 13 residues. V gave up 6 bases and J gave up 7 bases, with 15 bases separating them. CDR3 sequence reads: CASSPGGAGGYTF. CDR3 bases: TGTGCCAGCAGCCCTGGGGGGGCGGGTGGCTACACCTTC.

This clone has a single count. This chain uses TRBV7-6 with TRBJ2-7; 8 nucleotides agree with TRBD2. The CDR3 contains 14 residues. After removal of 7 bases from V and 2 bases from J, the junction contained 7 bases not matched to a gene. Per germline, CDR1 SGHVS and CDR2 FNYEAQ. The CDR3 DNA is TGTGCCAGCATCGATGAGCGGGAGCCCTACGAGCAGTACTTC. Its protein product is CASIDEREPYEQYF.

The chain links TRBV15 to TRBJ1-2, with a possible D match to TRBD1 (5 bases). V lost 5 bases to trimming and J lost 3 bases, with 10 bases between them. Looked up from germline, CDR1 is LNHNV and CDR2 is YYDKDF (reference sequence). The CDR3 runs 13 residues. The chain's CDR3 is CATSLRVDYGYTF. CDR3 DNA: TGTGCCACCAGCCTCAGGGTCGACTATGGCTACACCTTC.

The CDR3 loop is CASSLAGELGLYEQYF. CDR3 DNA sequence: TGTGCCAGCAGCTTGGCCGGGGAGTTGGGGCTCTACGAGCAGTACTTC. The V gene is TRBV5-5, the J gene TRBJ2-7; possibly TRBD1 or TRBD2 for D (5 bases each). Germline V gene sequence: CDR1 SGHKS, CDR2 YYEKEE (reference sequence). Trimming removed 0 bases from V and 3 bases from J, with 16 bases in between. The CDR3 has 16 amino acids.

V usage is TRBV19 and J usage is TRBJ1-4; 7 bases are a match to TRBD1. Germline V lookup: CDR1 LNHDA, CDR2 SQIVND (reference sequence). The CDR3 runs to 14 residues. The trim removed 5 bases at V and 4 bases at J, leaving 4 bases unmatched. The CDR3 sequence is CASSADRRNEKLFF. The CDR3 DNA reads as TGTGCCAGTAGTGCGGACAGGCGTAATGAAAAACTGTTTTTT.

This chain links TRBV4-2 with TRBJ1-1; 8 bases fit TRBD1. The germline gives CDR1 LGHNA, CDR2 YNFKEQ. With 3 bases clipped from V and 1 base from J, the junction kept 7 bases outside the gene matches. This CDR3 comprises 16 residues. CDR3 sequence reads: CASSQIRDRPNTEAFF. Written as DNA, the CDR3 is TGTGCCAGCAGCCAGATCCGGGACAGGCCGAACACTGAAGCTTTCTTT.

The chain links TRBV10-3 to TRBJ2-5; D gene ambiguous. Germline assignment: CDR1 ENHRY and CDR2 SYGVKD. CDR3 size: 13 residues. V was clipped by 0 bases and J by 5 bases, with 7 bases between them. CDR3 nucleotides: TGTGCCATCAGTGAGTCCGTAGGGGAGACCCAGTACTTC. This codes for CAISESVGETQYF.

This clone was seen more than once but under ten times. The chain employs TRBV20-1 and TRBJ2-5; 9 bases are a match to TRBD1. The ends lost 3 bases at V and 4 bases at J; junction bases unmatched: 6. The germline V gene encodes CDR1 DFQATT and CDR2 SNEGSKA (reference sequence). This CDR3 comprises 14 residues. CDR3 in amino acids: CSASPGQGGETQYF. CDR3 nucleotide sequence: TGCAGTGCTAGTCCGGGACAGGGTGGAGAGACCCAGTACTTC.